The next 16 T cell receptor beta chains were all read from a single sample in a study of control samples from healthy donors and cancer patients. The data were produced by immunoSEQ multiplex PCR, yet TCRdb's version contains in-frame clones alone and is incomplete. The sample consists of about 55,000 clones, 85% to 95% of them appearing once. Sequenced: blood. All receptors come from a man aged 25-45 years in good health.

The chain recombines TRBV19 with TRBJ1-4, with 7 bases fitting TRBD1. Germline V gives CDR1 LNHDA, CDR2 SQIVND (reference sequence). Germline trimming cut 6 bases from V and 7 bases from J; bases unmatched to any gene: 14. CDR3 length: 16 residues. The CDR3 region has the DNA TGTGCCAGTAGACCCGGATCCGGGACAGCAGGTGAAAAACTGTTTTTT. This translates into CASRPGSGTAGEKLFF.

The V and J genes are TRBV6-5 and TRBJ1-1; 7 positions agree with TRBD1. The V and J ends lost 2 bases and 2 bases, in that order; junction bases with no gene match: 2. CDR3 length: 14 residues. CDR1 and CDR2 from the germline V gene are MNHEY and SVGAGI. In DNA, the CDR3 is TGTGCCAGCAGTTACGGGACAGCCAACACTGAAGCTTTCTTT. This gives the protein CASSYGTANTEAFF.

The genes are TRBV18 and TRBJ2-2; 7 bases are a match to TRBD1. The junction had 8 bases not matched to a gene; V was cut back by 4 bases and J by 9 bases. The germline V gene has CDR1 KGHSH and CDR2 LQKENI. The CDR3 length is 14 residues. The CDR3 protein is CASSRTVQGRELFF. CDR3 nucleotides: TGTGCCAGCTCACGAACGGTACAGGGGCGGGAGCTGTTTTTT.

V is TRBV18 and J is TRBJ1-5, with 12 bases that match TRBD1. The CDR3 has 15 amino acids. V gave up 4 bases and J gave up 7 bases; unmatched junction bases: 5. CDR1 is KGHSH and CDR2 is LQKENI in the germline V gene. Here the CDR3 reads CASSRDRGLGQPQHF. As DNA, the CDR3 is TGTGCCAGCTCACGGGACAGGGGGCTTGGGCAGCCCCAGCATTTT.

The V call is TRBV5-1, the J call TRBJ2-2; 13 positions agree with TRBD2. CDR1 is SGHRS and CDR2 is YFSETQ in the germline V gene. With V trimmed by 4 bases and J by 6 bases, 3 bases remained unmatched. This CDR3 spans 15 amino acids. The CDR3 reads CASSVGLAGPGELFF. The DNA of the CDR3 is TGCGCCAGCAGCGTGGGACTAGCGGGGCCCGGGGAGCTGTTTTTT.

The J gene is TRBJ1-2, the V gene TRBV28, with D hard to call. In germline, CDR1 is MDHEN, CDR2 SYDVKM. Trimming stripped 5 bases from V and 5 bases from J, with 15 bases between. This CDR3 is 14 amino acids long. The CDR3 region has the DNA TGTGCCAGCAGTAATCCAGAGTATTGGTATGGCTACACCTTC. Its protein is CASSNPEYWYGYTF.

This sequence joins TRBV5-5 and TRBJ1-5; TRBD1 aligns across 7 bases. The germline gives CDR1 SGHKS, CDR2 YYEKEE (reference sequence). The CDR3 spans 14 residues. After removal of 4 bases from V and 4 bases from J, the junction contained 5 bases not matched to a gene. The CDR3 is CASSRGQQNQPQHF. The CDR3 nucleotides read TGTGCCAGCAGCCGGGGACAGCAAAATCAGCCCCAGCATTTT. The full variable domain, its missing parts supplied by reference TRBV5-5 and TRBJ1-5, is DAGVTQSPTHLIKTRGQQVTLRCSPISGHKSVSWYQQVLGQGPQFIFQYYEKEERGRGNFPDRFSARQFPNYSSELNVNALLLGDSALYLCASSRGQQNQPQHFGDGTRLSIL.

The chain recombines TRBV6-2 or TRBV6-3 with TRBJ2-7; D gene unclear. Trimming cost V 0 bases and J 0 bases, with 9 bases left between them. This CDR3 is 15 amino acids long. The germline V gene has CDR1 MNHEY and CDR2 SVGEGT. CDR3 residues: CASSYSQEPSYEQYF. The CDR3 bases are TGTGCCAGCAGTTACTCGCAGGAGCCCTCCTACGAGCAGTACTTC.

This chain uses TRBV6-2 or TRBV6-3 with TRBJ2-3; D perhaps matches TRBD2 (6 bases). The CDR3 is 16 residues long. V lost 2 bases, J lost 2 bases, and 14 bases lay in between. The germline V gene encodes CDR1 MNHEY and CDR2 SVGEGT. The CDR3 sequence: CASSYGLADHTDTQYF. CDR3 in DNA: TGTGCCAGCAGTTACGGGTTAGCGGACCACACAGATACGCAGTATTTT.

The chain has TRBV7-7 and TRBJ1-1; no definite D call. The germline CDR1 and CDR2 sequences are SSHAT and FNYEAQ (reference sequence). This CDR3 has 11 amino acids. Deletions cut 11 bases from V and 3 bases from J, with 10 bases between. CDR3 DNA sequence: TGTGCCGGAGGTCGGGACACTGAAGCTTTCTTT. Translating gives CAGGRDTEAFF.

The gene calls are TRBV27 and TRBJ1-3, with a tentative D call TRBD1 (6 bases). Trimming shortened V by 5 bases and J by 0 bases, and 8 bases separated the two germline ends. The CDR3 length is 14 residues. Germline V lookup: CDR1 MNHEY, CDR2 SMNVEV (reference sequence). This CDR3 is CASSQDSSGNTIYF. In nucleotides, the CDR3 is TGTGCCAGCAGTCAGGACAGCTCTGGAAACACCATATATTTT.

The V gene is TRBV6-5, the J gene TRBJ2-1; 7 nucleotides match TRBD2. V lost 7 bases and J lost 8; bases outside the gene matches: 14. Germline CDR1 reads MNHEY; CDR2 reads SVGAGI. The length of the CDR3 is 15 residues. The CDR3 is CASTFGLEATHEQFF. The CDR3 nucleotides read TGTGCCAGCACCTTCGGACTAGAAGCAACCCATGAGCAGTTCTTC.

J is TRBJ2-6 and V is TRBV19; D gene uncertain. CDR3 size: 13 residues. CDR1 is LNHDA and CDR2 is SQIVND in the germline V gene (reference sequence). The V end was cut by 0 bases, the J end by 5 bases, with 2 bases between. CDR3 DNA sequence: TGTGCCAGTAGTATAGAAAGGGCCAACGTCCTGACTTTC. Amino acids: CASSIERANVLTF.

The rearrangement links TRBV24-1 to TRBJ1-1, with TRBD1 as a possible D gene (6 bases). CDR1 is KGHDR and CDR2 is SFDVKD in the germline V gene. With 4 bases removed from V and 9 bases from J, the gap between germline ends came to 14 bases. The CDR3 sequence is 13 residues long. As DNA, the CDR3 is TGTGCCACCAGTGACCTCGGGGGCGGAAAAGCTTTCTTT. Amino acids: CATSDLGGGKAFF.

J is TRBJ2-7 and V is TRBV28, with TRBD1 as a possible D gene (6 bases). V was trimmed by 5 bases and J by 3 bases, leaving 17 bases between them. Germline V lookup: CDR1 MDHEN, CDR2 SYDVKM. The CDR3 length is 15 residues. The CDR3 region is CASSIDRWRSYEQYF. DNA of the CDR3: TGTGCCAGCAGTATCGACAGGTGGAGGAGCTACGAGCAGTACTTC.

The chain employs TRBV28 and TRBJ2-7; 9 bases match TRBD2. This CDR3 region has 15 residues. Germline CDR1 MDHEN, CDR2 SYDVKM. V shed 6 bases, J shed 5 bases, and the junction held 11 bases outside the gene matches. The DNA for the CDR3 is TGTGCCAGCAGCCCATCTGGCGGGAGGGCCCACGAGCAGTACTTC. Translation gives CASSPSGGRAHEQYF.